The 11 T cell receptor beta chains given below trace back to one sample, sequenced in a study of CD8+CD57+ T cells in acquired aplastic anemia. TCR beta VDJ and CDR3 profiles were obtained from a genomic DNA template. Each CDR3 protein is one row after TCRdb ran MiXCR on the reads. The sample lists roughly 250,000 distinct CDR3 sequences; around 82% were seen once. The authors sequenced patients whose flow cytometry had shown CD8+CD57+ cell expansion. The specimen was sorted CD4+, CD8+, or CD8+CD57+ T cells (not recorded which) from PBMCs. The receptors were gathered from a human donor with aplastic anemia.

This clonotype was counted a few times. The gene calls are TRBV7-9 and TRBJ1-5; 10 nucleotides line up with TRBD1. The CDR3 covers 15 residues. The V segment lost 5 bases and the J segment 4 bases; nucleotides outside the gene matches: 5. The germline CDR1 and CDR2 sequences are SEHNR and FQNEAQ (reference sequence). The CDR3 DNA sequence: TGTGCCAGCAGCCGGCCGGGACAGGGGAATCAGCCCCAGCATTTT. Translating it yields CASSRPGQGNQPQHF.

The CDR3 spells CASSFGSGTQYF. CDR3 bases: TGTGCCAGCAGCTTTGGGTCAGGCACGCAGTATTTT. This chain connects TRBV7-9 to TRBJ2-3; unclear D gene. This CDR3 spans 12 amino acids. The V end was cut by 3 bases, the J end by 9 bases, with 10 bases between. In germline, CDR1 is SEHNR, CDR2 FQNEAQ (reference sequence). The whole variable domain, remainder taken from reference TRBV7-9 and TRBJ2-3, is DTGVSQNPRHKITKRGQNVTFRCDPISEHNRLYWYRQTLGQGPEFLTYFQNEAQLEKSRLLSDRFSAERPKGSFSTLEIQRTEQGDSAMYLCASSFGSGTQYFGPGTRLTVL.

The J gene is TRBJ2-5, the V gene TRBV7-9; D call uncertain. V shed 1 base and J shed 14 bases, with 23 bases lying between them. Germline CDR1 reads SEHNR; CDR2 reads FQNEAQ (reference sequence). The CDR3 has 15 residues. CDR3 sequence reads: CASSLVSTNEKLYYF. The CDR3 DNA is TGTGCCAGCAGCTTAGTCTCAACTAATGAAAAACTGTATTACTTC.

The genes are TRBV10-3 and TRBJ2-1; TRBD2 aligns across 11 bases. The junction had 14 bases not matched to a gene; V was cut back by 6 bases and J by 7 bases. This CDR3 contains 17 residues. From germline, CDR1 is ENHRY and CDR2 SYGVKD. The CDR3, as DNA: TGTGCCATCAGCCATGGTAGCGGGGGGGCCTCAGAAAATGAGCAGTTCTTC. It encodes CAISHGSGGASENEQFF.

The chain joins TRBV7-9 to TRBJ2-7; D ambiguous. Trimming stripped 5 bases from V and 2 bases from J, with 10 bases between. CDR1 is SEHNR and CDR2 is FQNEAQ in the germline V gene (reference sequence). There are 13 residues in the CDR3. The CDR3 DNA reads TGTGCCAGCAGCCCCTTTGAGGCCTACGAGCAGTACTTC. It translates to CASSPFEAYEQYF.

This chain uses TRBV7-9 with TRBJ2-7; 8 positions match TRBD1. This CDR3 spans 16 amino acids. Germline-derived CDR1 and CDR2 are SEHNR and FQNEAQ (reference sequence). In DNA, the CDR3 is TGTGCCAGCAGCACACCGGGACAGGCAGAGACGGACGACCAGTACGTC. It translates to CASSTPGQAETDDQYV.

As regards this clonotype: The germline gene is not matched at one end of the junction; a read error may be the cause. The chain uses TRBV7-2 and TRBJ2-3, with D perhaps matching TRBD2 (5 bases). The CDR3 covers 14 residues. Germline-derived CDR1 and CDR2 are SGHTA and FQGNSA. The CDR3: CASSLAGERYTEYF. In DNA, the CDR3 is TGTGCCAGCAGCTTAGCCGGGGAACGTTATACGGAGTATTTT.

About this clonotype: One end of the junction fails to match germline, which may point to a read error. This chain connects TRBV2 to TRBJ1-5; D is undetermined. The germline gives CDR1 SNHLY, CDR2 FYNNEI. The CDR3 length is 14 residues. Written as DNA, the CDR3 is TGCGCCAGCAGCCGGACCGTCCTCAATCAGGCCCAGCATTTT. Amino acid sequence: CASSRTVLNQAQHF.

The rearrangement uses TRBV7-3 and TRBJ2-3; TRBD2 might be the D (6 bases). The V and J ends lost 3 bases and 14 bases respectively, with 21 bases between them. Germline values: CDR1 SGHTA, CDR2 FQGTGA. The CDR3 spans 14 residues. CDR3 nucleotides: TGTGCCAGCAGCTTGACTAGTTCAAGTGGGGATACGTATTTT. This codes for CASSLTSSSGDTYF.

The gene calls are TRBV7-9 and TRBJ2-2; perhaps D is TRBD1 or TRBD2 (6 bases each). Germline V CDR1 and CDR2: SEHNR, FQNEAQ (reference sequence). V was pared by 0 bases and J by 14 bases, with 19 bases between. This CDR3 is built from 15 residues. The CDR3: CASSLAVWGAGALFF. In DNA form, the CDR3 reads TGTGCCAGCAGCTTAGCCGTGTGGGGGGCCGGGGCTCTGTTTTTT.

To note about this clonotype: A read error may account for a junction end that differs from germline. The CDR3 region has the DNA TGTGCCACCAGCAACGCGTCAGACCAAGAGACCCAGTACTTC. Encoded protein: CATSNASDQETQYF. V usage is TRBV7-9 and J usage is TRBJ2-5; D gene unclear. The CDR3 loop spans 14 amino acids. CDR1 and CDR2 (germline): SEHNR, FQNEAQ (reference sequence).